The 9 T cell receptor beta chains listed next were all sequenced from one sample in a study of shared clonotypes between healthy human individuals. Produced via immunoSEQ multiplex PCR; TCRdb's table is partial and in-frame only. The sample has roughly 2.5 million clones, around 94% seen once. The sequenced sample consisted of naive CD4+ T cells sorted from blood. Sample subset: CD45RA+ positively selected. These receptors originate from a man aged 18 to 30 in good health.

The V call is TRBV7-9, the J call TRBJ2-5; D ambiguous. Per the germline V gene, CDR1 is SEHNR and CDR2 is FQNEAQ (reference sequence). Trimming took 8 bases from V and 4 from J, leaving 5 bases between them. The CDR3 runs 10 residues. The CDR3, as DNA: TGTGCCAGCGGTGGAGAGACCCAGTACTTC. Its protein is CASGGETQYF.

Details on this clone: Other DNA sequences within the sample encode an identical CDR3. V is TRBV5-1 and J is TRBJ2-5, with 7 positions matching TRBD2. The CDR3 totals 13 residues. The germline CDR1 and CDR2 sequences are SGHRS and YFSETQ. The V segment lost 3 bases and the J segment 2 bases; nucleotides outside the gene matches: 1. This CDR3 is CASSSGGQETQYF. Here the CDR3 DNA reads TGCGCCAGCAGCTCGGGGGGACAAGAGACCCAGTACTTC. The full variable domain, in which reference TRBV5-1 and TRBJ2-5 provide the parts outside the CDR3, is KAGVTQTPRYLIKTRGQQVTLSCSPISGHRSVSWYQQTPGQGLQFLFEYFSETQRNKGNFPGRFSGRQFSNSRSEMNVSTLELGDSALYLCASSSGGQETQYFGPGTRLLVL.

The rearrangement links TRBV10-3 to TRBJ1-2, with a weak D call TRBD1 (6 bases). Trimming left V 2 bases short and J 4 bases short, with 11 bases between. CDR3 length: 14 residues. In germline, CDR1 is ENHRY, CDR2 SYGVKD. CDR3 coding DNA: TGTGCCATCAGTGAGGGACAGACAACCTATGGCTACACCTTC. Translation gives CAISEGQTTYGYTF.

This clone was recorded only once. The rearrangement uses TRBV18 and TRBJ1-1, with D tentatively TRBD1 (6 bases). This CDR3 spans 14 amino acids. Looked up from germline, CDR1 is KGHSH and CDR2 is LQKENI. Trimming shortened V by 6 bases and J by 5 bases, and 16 bases separated the two germline ends. The CDR3 here is CASSQTSGVTEAFF. CDR3 sequence (DNA): TGTGCCAGCTCCCAGACCTCAGGGGTAACTGAAGCTTTCTTT.

Points on this clone: Within the sample, other DNA sequences also encode this same CDR3. This rearrangement joins TRBV28 to TRBJ1-5; 7 bases agree with TRBD1. In germline, CDR1 is MDHEN, CDR2 SYDVKM. V lost 5 bases to trimming and J lost 3 bases; unmatched junction nucleotides: 4. The CDR3 spans 14 residues. The CDR3 bases are TGTGCCAGCAGTCCGGACAGGAACAATCAGCCCCAGCATTTT. The encoded protein is CASSPDRNNQPQHF.

The J gene is TRBJ2-2, the V gene TRBV4-2, with 7 positions matching TRBD2. Trimming took 1 base from V and 0 from J; bases not matched to a gene: 5. CDR1 and CDR2 (germline): LGHNA, YNFKEQ. The CDR3 is 17 residues long. CDR3 loop: CASSQGLAGANTGELFF. CDR3 coding DNA: TGTGCCAGCAGCCAAGGCTTAGCGGGCGCGAACACCGGGGAGCTGTTTTTT.

Note on this clone: This sample also contains other DNA sequences that code for the same CDR3. This rearrangement joins TRBV6-5 to TRBJ2-5; no firm D call. Per the germline V gene, CDR1 is MNHEY and CDR2 is SVGAGI. The CDR3 spans 12 residues. V shed 5 bases and J shed 0 bases, with 4 bases lying between them. CDR3 sequence reads: CASSRDQETQYF. In DNA, the CDR3 is TGTGCCAGCAGTCGAGACCAAGAGACCCAGTACTTC.

This chain uses TRBV6-5 with TRBJ1-4; maybe TRBD1 (6 bases). CDR3 length equals 13 residues. Germline V CDR1 and CDR2: MNHEY, SVGAGI. Trimming removed 6 bases at V and 4 bases at J, with 9 bases between. The CDR3 loop reads CASRNRVNEKLFF. The CDR3 region has the DNA TGTGCCAGCAGGAACAGGGTTAATGAAAAACTGTTTTTT.

DNA for the CDR3: TGCGCCAGCAGCCAACCTCAGGTGGCAGGCCTCTACGAGCAGTACTTC. Translating it yields CASSQPQVAGLYEQYF. V and J are TRBV4-1 and TRBJ2-7; D is ambiguous. Germline loops: CDR1 MGHRA, CDR2 YSYEKL. The CDR3 runs to 16 residues. The V gene lost 2 bases and the J gene lost 3 bases, with 17 bases spanning the gap.